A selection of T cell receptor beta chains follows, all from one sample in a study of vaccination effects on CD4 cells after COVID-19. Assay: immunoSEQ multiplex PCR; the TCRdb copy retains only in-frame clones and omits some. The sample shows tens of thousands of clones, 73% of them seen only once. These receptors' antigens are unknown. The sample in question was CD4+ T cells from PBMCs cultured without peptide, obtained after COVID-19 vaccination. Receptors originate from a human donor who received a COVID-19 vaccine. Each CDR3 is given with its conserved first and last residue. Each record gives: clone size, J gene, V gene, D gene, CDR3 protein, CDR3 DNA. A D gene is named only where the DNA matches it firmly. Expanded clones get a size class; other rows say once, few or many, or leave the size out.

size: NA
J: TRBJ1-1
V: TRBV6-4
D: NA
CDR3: CATPICGAILMNTEAFF
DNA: TGTGCCACCCCGATTTGTGGCGCTATACTCATGAACACTGAAGCTTTCTTT

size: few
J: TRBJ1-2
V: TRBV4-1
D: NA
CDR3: CASSQESRGYGYTF
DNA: TGCGCCAGCAGCCAAGAAAGCAGGGGCTATGGCTACACCTTC

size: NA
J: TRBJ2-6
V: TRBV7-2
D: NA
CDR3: CASSLLRFGGTAGANVLTF
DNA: TGTGCCAGCAGCTTACTTCGGTTCGGTGGGACCGCTGGGGCCAACGTCCTGACTTTC

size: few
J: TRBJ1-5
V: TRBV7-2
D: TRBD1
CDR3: CASRRTGGSWQPQHF
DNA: TGTGCCAGCAGGCGGACAGGGGGCTCTTGGCAGCCCCAGCATTTT

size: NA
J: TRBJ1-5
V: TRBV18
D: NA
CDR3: CASSPPGAGGNQPQHF
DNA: TGTGCCAGCTCCCCGCCAGGGGCCGGTGGCAATCAGCCCCAGCATTTT

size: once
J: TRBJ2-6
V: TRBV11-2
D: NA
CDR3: CASGKSQPGANVLTF
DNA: TGTGCCAGCGGCAAGTCTCAGCCTGGGGCCAACGTCCTGACTTTC

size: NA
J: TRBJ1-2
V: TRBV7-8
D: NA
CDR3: CASSFLPQGVASYGYTF
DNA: TGTGCCAGCAGCTTCCTACCACAGGGCGTAGCTTCCTATGGCTACACCTTC

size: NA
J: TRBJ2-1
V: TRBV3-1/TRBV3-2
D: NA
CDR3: CASSLRANEQFF
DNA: TGTGCCAGCAGCCTAAGGGCCAATGAGCAGTTCTTC

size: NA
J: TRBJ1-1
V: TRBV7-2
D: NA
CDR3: CASSPNSPTLSRTEAFF
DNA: TGTGCCAGCAGCCCTAATTCCCCAACCCTGAGTCGGACTGAAGCTTTCTTT

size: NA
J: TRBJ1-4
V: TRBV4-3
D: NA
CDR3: CASSLEPGNEKLFF
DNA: TGCGCCAGCAGCCTAGAACCCGGGAATGAAAAACTGTTTTTT

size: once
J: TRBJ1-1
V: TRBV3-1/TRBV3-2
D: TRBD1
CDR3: CASSQGGDSGGLSEAFF
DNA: TGTGCCAGCAGCCAAGGCGGGGACAGTGGGGGATTGAGTGAAGCTTTCTTT

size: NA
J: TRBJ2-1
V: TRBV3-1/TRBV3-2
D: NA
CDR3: CASSQVAGRPYNEQFF
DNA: TGTGCCAGCAGCCAAGTTGCGGGACGCCCCTACAATGAGCAGTTCTTC

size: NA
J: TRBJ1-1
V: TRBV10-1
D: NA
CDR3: CASSDPSRTEAFF
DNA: TGCGCCAGCAGTGACCCCTCTAGGACTGAAGCTTTCTTT

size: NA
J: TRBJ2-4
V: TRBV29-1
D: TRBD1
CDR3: CSVGQFTTKNIQYF
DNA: TGCAGCGTGGGACAGTTCACAACCAAAAACATTCAGTACTTC

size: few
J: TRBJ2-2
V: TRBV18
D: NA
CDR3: CASSPTINTGELFF
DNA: TGTGCCAGCTCACCCACAATCAACACCGGGGAGCTGTTTTTT

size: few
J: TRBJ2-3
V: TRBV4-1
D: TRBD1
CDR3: CASRGTGVDTQYF
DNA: TGCGCCAGCAGGGGGACAGGGGTAGATACGCAGTATTTT

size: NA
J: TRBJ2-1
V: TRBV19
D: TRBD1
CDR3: CASSTDRGRADNEQFF
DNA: TGTGCCAGTAGTACGGACAGGGGGCGCGCGGACAATGAGCAGTTCTTC

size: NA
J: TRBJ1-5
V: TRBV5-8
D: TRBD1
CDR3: CASSRSTGALNQPQHF
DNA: TGTGCCAGCAGTCGCTCTACAGGGGCTCTCAATCAGCCCCAGCATTTT

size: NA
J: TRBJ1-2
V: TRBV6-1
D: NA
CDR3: CASSELGSANYGYTF
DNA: TGTGCCAGCAGTGAGTTGGGCAGTGCCAACTATGGCTACACCTTC

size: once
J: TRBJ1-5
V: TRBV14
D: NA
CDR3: CASSPSTGQPQHF
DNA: TGTGCCAGCAGCCCTTCGACAGGTCAGCCCCAGCATTTT

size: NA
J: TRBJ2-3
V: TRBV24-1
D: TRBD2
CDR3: CATSGGGDTQYF
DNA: TGTGCCACTAGCGGGGGGGGAGATACGCAGTATTTT

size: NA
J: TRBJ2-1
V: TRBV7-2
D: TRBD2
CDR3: CASSLSGAYNEQFF
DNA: TGTGCCAGCAGCCTTAGCGGGGCCTACAATGAGCAGTTCTTC

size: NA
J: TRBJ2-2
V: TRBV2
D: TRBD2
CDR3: CASSESGGNTGELFF
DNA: TGTGCCAGCAGTGAGTCGGGGGGGAACACCGGGGAGCTGTTTTTT

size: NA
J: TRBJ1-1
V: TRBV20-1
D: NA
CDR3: CSASSLFMNTEAFF
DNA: TGCAGTGCTAGTTCCTTATTTATGAACACTGAAGCTTTCTTT

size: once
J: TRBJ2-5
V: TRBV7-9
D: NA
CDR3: CASSPPGGGETQYF
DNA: TGTGCCAGCAGCCCGCCCGGGGGTGGGGAGACCCAGTACTTC

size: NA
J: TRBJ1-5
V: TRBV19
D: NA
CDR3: CASSRTNVPPQPQHF
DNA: TGTGCCAGTAGTCGGACAAATGTACCCCCTCAGCCCCAGCATTTT

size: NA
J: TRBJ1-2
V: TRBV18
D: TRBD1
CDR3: CASSSDRVDYGYTF
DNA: TGTGCCAGCTCATCTGACAGGGTCGACTATGGCTACACCTTC

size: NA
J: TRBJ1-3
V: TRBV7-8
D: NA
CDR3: CASSLVGGGGNTIYF
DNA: TGTGCCAGCAGCTTAGTGGGGGGCGGGGGAAACACCATATATTTT

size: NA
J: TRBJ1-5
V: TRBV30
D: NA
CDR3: CAWSVKGTTPNQPQHF
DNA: TGTGCCTGGAGTGTGAAGGGGACGACCCCCAATCAGCCCCAGCATTTT

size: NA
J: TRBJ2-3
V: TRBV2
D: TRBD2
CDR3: CASRKRLRGGTDTQYF
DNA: TGTGCCAGCAGGAAGCGGTTGCGGGGGGGCACAGATACGCAGTATTTT

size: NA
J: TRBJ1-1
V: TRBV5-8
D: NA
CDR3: CASPYLFPSSLKSMNTEAFF
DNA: TGTGCCAGCCCCTACTTATTTCCCTCTTCCTTAAAGTCAATGAACACTGAAGCTTTCTTT

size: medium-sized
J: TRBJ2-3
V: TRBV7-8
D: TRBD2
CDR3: CASSLADSGGPSTDTQYF
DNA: TGTGCCAGCAGCTTAGCCGATTCGGGAGGGCCTAGCACAGATACGCAGTATTTT

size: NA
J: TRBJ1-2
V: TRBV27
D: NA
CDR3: CASSRYREANYGYTF
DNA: TGTGCCAGCAGCCGGTACAGGGAAGCTAACTATGGCTACACCTTC

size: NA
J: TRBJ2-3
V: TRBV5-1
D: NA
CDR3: CASSLADTQYF
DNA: TGCGCCAGCAGCTTAGCAGATACGCAGTATTTT

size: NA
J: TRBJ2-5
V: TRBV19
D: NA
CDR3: CASSRLEGGETQYF
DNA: TGTGCCAGTAGTAGACTAGAGGGGGGGGAGACCCAGTACTTC